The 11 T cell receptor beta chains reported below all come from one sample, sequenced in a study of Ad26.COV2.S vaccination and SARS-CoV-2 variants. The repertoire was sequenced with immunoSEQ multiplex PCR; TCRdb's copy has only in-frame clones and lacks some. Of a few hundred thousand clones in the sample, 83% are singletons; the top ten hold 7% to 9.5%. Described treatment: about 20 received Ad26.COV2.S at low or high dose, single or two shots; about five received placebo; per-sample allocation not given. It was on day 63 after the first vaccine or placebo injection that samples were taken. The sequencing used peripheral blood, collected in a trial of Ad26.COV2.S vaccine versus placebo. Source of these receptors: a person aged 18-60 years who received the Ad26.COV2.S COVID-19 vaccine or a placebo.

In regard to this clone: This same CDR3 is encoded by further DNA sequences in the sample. CDR3 nucleotide sequence: TGCAGTGCCCGTAATGAAAAACTGTTTTTT. Translated, it gives CSARNEKLFF. The chain carries TRBV20-1 and TRBJ1-4; D remains unclear. CDR1 is DFQATT and CDR2 is SNEGSKA in the germline V gene (reference sequence). This CDR3 comprises 10 residues. V was cut by 6 bases and J by 4 bases, with 3 bases left in between.

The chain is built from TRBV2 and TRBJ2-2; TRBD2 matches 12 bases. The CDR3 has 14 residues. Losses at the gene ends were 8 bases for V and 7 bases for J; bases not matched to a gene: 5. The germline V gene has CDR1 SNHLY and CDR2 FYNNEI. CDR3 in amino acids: CASSTSGSDGELFF. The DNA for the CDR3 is TGTGCCAGCTCGACTAGCGGGAGTGACGGGGAGCTGTTTTTT.

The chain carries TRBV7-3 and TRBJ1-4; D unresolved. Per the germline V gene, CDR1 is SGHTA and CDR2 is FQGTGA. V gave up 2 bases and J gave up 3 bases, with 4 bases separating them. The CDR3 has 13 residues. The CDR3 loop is CASSLSPNEKLFF. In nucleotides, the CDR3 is TGTGCCAGCAGCTTATCTCCTAATGAAAAACTGTTTTTT. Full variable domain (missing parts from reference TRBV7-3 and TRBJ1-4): GAGVSQTPSNKVTEKGKYVELRCDPISGHTALYWYRQSLGQGPEFLIYFQGTGAADDSGLPNDRFFAVRPEGSVSTLKIQRTERGDSAVYLCASSLSPNEKLFFGSGTQLSVL.

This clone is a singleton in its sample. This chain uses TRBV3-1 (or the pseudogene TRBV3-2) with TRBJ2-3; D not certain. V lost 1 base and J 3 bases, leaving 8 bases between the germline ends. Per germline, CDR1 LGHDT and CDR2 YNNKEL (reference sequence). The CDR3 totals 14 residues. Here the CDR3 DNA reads TGTGCCAGCAGCCAAGGGGCCCGAACAGATACGCAGTATTTT. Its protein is CASSQGARTDTQYF.

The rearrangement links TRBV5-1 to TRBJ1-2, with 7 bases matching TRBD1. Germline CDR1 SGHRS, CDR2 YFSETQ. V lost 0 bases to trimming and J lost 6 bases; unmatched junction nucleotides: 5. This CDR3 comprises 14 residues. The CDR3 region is CASSLEGQLNGYTF. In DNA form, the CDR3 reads TGCGCCAGCAGCTTGGAGGGACAGTTGAATGGCTACACCTTC. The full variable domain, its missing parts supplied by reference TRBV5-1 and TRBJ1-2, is KAGVTQTPRYLIKTRGQQVTLSCSPISGHRSVSWYQQTPGQGLQFLFEYFSETQRNKGNFPGRFSGRQFSNSRSEMNVSTLELGDSALYLCASSLEGQLNGYTFGSGTRLTVV.

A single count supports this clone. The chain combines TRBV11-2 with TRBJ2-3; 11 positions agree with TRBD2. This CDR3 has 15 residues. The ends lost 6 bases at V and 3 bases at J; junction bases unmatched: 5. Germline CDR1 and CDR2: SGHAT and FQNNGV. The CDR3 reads CASSSIAGGTDTQYF. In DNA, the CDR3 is TGTGCCAGCAGTTCTATAGCGGGGGGGACAGATACGCAGTATTTT.

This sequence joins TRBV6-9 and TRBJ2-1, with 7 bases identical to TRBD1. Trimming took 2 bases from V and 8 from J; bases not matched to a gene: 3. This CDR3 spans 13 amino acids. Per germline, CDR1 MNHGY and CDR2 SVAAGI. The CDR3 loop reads CASSYPTGHEQFF. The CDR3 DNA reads TGTGCCAGCAGTTATCCGACAGGGCATGAGCAGTTCTTC.

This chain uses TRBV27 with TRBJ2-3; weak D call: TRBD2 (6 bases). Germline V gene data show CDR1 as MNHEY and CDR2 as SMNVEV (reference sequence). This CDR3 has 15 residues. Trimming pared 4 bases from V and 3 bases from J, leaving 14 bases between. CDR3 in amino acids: CASSSGWGETDTQYF. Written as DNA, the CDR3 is TGTGCCAGCAGTTCCGGTTGGGGGGAAACAGATACGCAGTATTTT.

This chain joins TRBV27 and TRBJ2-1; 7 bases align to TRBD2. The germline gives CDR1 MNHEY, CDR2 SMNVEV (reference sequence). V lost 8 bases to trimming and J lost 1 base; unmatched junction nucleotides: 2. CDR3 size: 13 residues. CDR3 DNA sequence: TGTGCCAGCGGGGGGGTATCCTACAATGAGCAGTTCTTC. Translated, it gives CASGGVSYNEQFF.

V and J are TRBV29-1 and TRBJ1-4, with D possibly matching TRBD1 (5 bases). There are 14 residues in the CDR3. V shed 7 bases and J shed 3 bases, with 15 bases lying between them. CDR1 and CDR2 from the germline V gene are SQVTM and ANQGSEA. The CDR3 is CSAGGGAPNEKLFF. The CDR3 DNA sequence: TGCAGCGCCGGGGGGGGAGCCCCTAATGAAAAACTGTTTTTT. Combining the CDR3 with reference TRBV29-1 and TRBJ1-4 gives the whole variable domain SAVISQKPSRDICQRGTSLTIQCQVDSQVTMMFWYRQQPGQSLTLIATANQGSEATYESGFVIDKFPISRPNLTFSTLTVSNMSPEDSSIYLCSAGGGAPNEKLFFGSGTQLSVL.

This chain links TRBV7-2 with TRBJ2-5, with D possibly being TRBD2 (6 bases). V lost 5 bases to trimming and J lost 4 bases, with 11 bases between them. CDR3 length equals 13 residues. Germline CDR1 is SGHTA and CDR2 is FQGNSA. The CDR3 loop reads CASSPGLLETQYF. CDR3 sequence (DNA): TGTGCCAGCAGCCCGGGACTCCTAGAGACCCAGTACTTC.